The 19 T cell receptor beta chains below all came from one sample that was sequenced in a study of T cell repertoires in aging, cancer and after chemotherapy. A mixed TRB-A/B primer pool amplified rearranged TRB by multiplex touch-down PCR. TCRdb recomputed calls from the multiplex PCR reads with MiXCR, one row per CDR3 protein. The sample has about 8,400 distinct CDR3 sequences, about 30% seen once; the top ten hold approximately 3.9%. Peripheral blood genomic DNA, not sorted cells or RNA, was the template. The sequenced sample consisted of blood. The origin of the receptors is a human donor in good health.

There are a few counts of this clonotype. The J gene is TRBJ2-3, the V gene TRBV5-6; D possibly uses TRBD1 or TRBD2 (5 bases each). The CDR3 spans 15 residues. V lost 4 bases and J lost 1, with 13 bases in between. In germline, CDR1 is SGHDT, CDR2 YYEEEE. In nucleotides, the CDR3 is TGTGCCAGCAGCCCGGGGCTCGGGGGCACAGATACGCAGTATTTT. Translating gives CASSPGLGGTDTQYF.

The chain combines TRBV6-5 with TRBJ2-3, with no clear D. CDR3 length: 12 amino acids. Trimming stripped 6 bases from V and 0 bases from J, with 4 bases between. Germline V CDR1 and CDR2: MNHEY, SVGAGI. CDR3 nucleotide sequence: TGTGCCAGCAGCCGGAGCACAGATACGCAGTATTTT. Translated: CASSRSTDTQYF.

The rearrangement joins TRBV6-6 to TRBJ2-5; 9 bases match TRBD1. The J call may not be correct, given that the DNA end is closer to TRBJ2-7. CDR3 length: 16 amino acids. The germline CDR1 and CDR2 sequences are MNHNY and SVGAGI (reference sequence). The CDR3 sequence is CASSPAGTGLGYEQYF. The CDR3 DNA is TGTGCCAGCAGCCCCGCCGGGACAGGGTTAGGCTACGAGCAGTACTTC.

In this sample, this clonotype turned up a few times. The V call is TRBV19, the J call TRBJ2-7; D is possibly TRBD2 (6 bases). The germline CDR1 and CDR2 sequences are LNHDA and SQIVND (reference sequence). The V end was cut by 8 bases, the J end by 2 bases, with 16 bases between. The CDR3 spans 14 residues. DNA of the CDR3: TGTGCCAGTGAAAAGCGGGCGGGGACCTACGAGCAGTACTTC. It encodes CASEKRAGTYEQYF.

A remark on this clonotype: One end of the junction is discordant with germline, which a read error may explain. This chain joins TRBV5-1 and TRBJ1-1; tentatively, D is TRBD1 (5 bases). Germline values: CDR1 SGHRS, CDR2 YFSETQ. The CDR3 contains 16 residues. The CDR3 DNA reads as TGTGCCAGCAGGCCCTCCCCCGGGGCAGTGAACACTGAAGCTTTCTTT. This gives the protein CASRPSPGAVNTEAFF.

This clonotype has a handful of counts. The CDR3 is CASSFWATYNSPLHF. The CDR3 bases are TGTGCCAGCAGCTTCTGGGCCACCTATAATTCACCCCTCCACTTT. This chain links TRBV11-1 with TRBJ1-6; D is uncertain. CDR3 size: 15 residues. The germline V gene encodes CDR1 SGHAT and CDR2 FQDESV (reference sequence). Trimming cost V 3 bases and J 2 bases, with 8 bases left between them.

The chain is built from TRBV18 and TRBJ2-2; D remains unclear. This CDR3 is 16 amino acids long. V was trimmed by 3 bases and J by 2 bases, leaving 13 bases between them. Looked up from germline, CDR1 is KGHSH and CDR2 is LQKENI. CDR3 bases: TGTGCCAGCTCACCTCGGACCGCCTTCAACACCGGGGAGCTGTTTTTT. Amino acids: CASSPRTAFNTGELFF. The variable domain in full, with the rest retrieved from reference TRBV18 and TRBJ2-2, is NAGVMQNPRHLVRRRGQEARLRCSPMKGHSHVYWYRQLPEEGLKFMVYLQKENIIDESGMPKERFSAEFPKEGPSILRIQQVVRGDSAAYFCASSPRTAFNTGELFFGEGSRLTVL.

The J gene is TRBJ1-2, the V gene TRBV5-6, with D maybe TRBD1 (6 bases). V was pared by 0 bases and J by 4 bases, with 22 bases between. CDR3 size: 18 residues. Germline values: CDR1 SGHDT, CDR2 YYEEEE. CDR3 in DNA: TGTGCCAGCAGCTTGGGAGGTCGGGCAGGGGCAAGAATCTATGGCTACACCTTC. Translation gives CASSLGGRAGARIYGYTF.

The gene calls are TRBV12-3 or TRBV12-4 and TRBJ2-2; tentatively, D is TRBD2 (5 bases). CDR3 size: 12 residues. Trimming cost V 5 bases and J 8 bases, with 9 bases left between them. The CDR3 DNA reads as TGTGCCAGCAGTGCTTGGGAGGGGGAGCTGTTTTTT. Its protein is CASSAWEGELFF.

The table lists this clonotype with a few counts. In DNA form, the CDR3 reads TGTGCCAGCAGCCCCCTTCCGGGACAGGGTACTGAAAAACTGTTTTTT. Translated, it gives CASSPLPGQGTEKLFF. The rearrangement joins TRBV6-5 to TRBJ1-4, with 9 positions matching TRBD1. The V segment lost 6 bases and the J segment 7 bases; nucleotides outside the gene matches: 12. The V gene's germline CDR1 is MNHEY and CDR2 SVGAGI. The CDR3 sequence is 16 residues long.

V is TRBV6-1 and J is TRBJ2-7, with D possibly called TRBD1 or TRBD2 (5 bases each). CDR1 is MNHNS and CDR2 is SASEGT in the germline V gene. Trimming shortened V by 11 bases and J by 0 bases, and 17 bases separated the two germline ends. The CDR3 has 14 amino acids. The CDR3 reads CASPRDGSSYEQYF. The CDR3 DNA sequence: TGTGCCTCTCCGAGGGACGGAAGCTCCTACGAGCAGTACTTC.

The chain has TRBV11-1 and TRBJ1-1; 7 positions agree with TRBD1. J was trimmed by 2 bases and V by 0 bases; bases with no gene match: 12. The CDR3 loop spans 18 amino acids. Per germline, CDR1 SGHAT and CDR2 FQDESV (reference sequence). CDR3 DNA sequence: TGTGCCAGCAGCTTAGCCGAGAGGGGGAGACAGGGCAACACTGAAGCTTTCTTT. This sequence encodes CASSLAERGRQGNTEAFF.

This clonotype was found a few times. CDR3 in amino acids: CASSWQGYEQYF. The CDR3 DNA follows: TGTGCCAGCAGCTGGCAGGGCTACGAGCAGTACTTC. The V gene is TRBV5-6, the J gene TRBJ2-7; possible D gene TRBD1, 5 bases. Germline V CDR1 and CDR2: SGHDT, YYEEEE. The CDR3 loop spans 12 amino acids. V was pared by 3 bases and J by 3 bases, with 7 bases between.

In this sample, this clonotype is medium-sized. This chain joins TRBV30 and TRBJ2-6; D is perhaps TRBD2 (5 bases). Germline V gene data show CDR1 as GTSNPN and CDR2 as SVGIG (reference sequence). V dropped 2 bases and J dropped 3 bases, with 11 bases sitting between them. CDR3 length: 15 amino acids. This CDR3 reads CAWSPRGNGANVLTF. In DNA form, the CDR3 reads TGTGCCTGGAGTCCCCGGGGAAATGGGGCCAACGTCCTGACTTTC.

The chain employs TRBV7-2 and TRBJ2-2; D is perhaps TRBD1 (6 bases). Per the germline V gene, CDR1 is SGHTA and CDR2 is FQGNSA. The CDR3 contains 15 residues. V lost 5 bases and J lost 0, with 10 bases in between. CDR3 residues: CASSPRTANTGELFF. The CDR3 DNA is TGTGCCAGCAGCCCCCGGACAGCGAACACCGGGGAGCTGTTTTTT.

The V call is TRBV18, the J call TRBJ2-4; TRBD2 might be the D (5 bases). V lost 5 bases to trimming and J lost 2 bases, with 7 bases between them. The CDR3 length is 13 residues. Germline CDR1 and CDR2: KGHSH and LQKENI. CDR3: CASSEGTKNIQYF. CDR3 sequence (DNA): TGTGCCAGCTCAGAGGGAACCAAAAACATTCAGTACTTC.

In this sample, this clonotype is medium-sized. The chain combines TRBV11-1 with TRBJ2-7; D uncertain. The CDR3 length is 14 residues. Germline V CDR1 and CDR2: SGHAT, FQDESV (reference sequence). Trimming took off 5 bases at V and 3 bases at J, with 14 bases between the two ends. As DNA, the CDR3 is TGTGCCAGCAGCCTGGCAGACAACCACTACGAGCAGTACTTC. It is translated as CASSLADNHYEQYF.

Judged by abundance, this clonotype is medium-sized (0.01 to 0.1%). The CDR3 DNA follows: TGTGCCAGCAGCATGCCGGGACAGGGTGACCGATCACCCCTCCACTTT. Its protein is CASSMPGQGDRSPLHF. The chain recombines TRBV11-1 with TRBJ1-6; 9 bases are a match to TRBD1. CDR3 length equals 16 residues. Looked up from germline, CDR1 is SGHAT and CDR2 is FQDESV (reference sequence). Trimming took 5 bases from V and 10 from J; bases not matched to a gene: 12.

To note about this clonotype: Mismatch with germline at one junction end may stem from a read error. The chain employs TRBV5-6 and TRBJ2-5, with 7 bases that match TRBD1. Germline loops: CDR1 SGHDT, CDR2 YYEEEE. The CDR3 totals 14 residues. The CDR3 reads CASSFQTGQETQYF. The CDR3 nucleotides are TGCGCCAGCAGCTTCCAGACAGGGCAAGAGACCCAGTACTTC.